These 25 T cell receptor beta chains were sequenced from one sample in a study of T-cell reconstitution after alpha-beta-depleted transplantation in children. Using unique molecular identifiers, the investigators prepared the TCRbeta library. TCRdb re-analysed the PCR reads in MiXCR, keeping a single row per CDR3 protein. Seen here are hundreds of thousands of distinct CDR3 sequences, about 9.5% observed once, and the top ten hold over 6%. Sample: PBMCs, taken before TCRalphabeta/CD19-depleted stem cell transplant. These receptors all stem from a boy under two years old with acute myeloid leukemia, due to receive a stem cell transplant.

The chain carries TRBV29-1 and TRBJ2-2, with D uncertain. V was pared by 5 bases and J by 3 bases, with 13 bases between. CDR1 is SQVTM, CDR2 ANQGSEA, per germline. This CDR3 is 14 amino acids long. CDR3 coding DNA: TGCAGCGTTCTCGTGAGCGCTTACACCGGGGAGCTGTTTTTT. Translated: CSVLVSAYTGELFF.

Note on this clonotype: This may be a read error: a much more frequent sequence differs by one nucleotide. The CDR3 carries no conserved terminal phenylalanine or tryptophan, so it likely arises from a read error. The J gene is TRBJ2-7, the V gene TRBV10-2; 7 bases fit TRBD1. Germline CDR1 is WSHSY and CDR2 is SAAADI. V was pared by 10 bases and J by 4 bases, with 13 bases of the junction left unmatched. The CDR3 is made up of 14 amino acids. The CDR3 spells CAIIVPGQTYEQYS. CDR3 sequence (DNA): TGCGCCATCATAGTACCGGGACAGACTTACGAGCAGTACTCC.

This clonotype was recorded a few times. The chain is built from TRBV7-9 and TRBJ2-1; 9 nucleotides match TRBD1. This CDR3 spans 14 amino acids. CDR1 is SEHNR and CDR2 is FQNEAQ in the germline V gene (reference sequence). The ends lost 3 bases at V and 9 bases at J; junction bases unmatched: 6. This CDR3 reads CASSFRDRATEQFF. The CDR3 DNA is TGTGCCAGCAGCTTCCGGGACAGGGCTACTGAGCAGTTCTTC.

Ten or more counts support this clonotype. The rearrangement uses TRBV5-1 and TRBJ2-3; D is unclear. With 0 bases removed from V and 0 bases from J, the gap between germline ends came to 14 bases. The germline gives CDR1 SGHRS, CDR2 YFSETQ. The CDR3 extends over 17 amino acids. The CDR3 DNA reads TGCGCCAGCAGCTTGGCATCATGGTACAGTAGCACAGATACGCAGTATTTT. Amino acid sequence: CASSLASWYSSTDTQYF.

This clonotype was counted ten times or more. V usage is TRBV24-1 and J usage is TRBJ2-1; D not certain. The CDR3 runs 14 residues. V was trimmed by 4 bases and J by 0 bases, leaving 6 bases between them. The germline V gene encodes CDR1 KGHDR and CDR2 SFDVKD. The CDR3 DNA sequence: TGTGCCACCAGTGACGTGAACTCCTACAATGAGCAGTTCTTC. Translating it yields CATSDVNSYNEQFF.

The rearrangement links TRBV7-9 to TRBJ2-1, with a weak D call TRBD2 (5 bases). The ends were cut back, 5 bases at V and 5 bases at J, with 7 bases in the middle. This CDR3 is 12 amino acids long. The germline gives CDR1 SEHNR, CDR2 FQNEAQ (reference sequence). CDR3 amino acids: CASSGRNNEQFF. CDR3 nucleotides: TGTGCCAGCAGCGGGAGAAACAATGAGCAGTTCTTC. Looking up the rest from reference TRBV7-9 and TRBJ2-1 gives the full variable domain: DTGVSQNPRHKITKRGQNVTFRCDPISEHNRLYWYRQTLGQGPEFLTYFQNEAQLEKSRLLSDRFSAERPKGSFSTLEIQRTEQGDSAMYLCASSGRNNEQFFGPGTRLTVL.

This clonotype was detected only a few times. CDR3 sequence: CASSLRSGYTGELFF. The CDR3 region has the DNA TGTGCCAGCAGCCTCCGGAGCGGATACACCGGGGAGCTGTTTTTT. V is TRBV14 and J is TRBJ2-2; TRBD2 might be the D (5 bases). Germline CDR1 reads SGHDN; CDR2 reads FVKESK. Trimming removed 4 bases from V and 3 bases from J, with 12 bases in between. CDR3 length: 15 amino acids.

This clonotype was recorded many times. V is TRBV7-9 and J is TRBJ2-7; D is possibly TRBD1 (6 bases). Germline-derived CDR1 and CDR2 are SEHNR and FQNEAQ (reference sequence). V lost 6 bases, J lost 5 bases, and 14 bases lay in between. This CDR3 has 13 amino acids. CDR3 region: CASSTGTLHEQYF. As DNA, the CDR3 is TGTGCCAGCAGTACAGGGACACTCCACGAGCAGTACTTC.

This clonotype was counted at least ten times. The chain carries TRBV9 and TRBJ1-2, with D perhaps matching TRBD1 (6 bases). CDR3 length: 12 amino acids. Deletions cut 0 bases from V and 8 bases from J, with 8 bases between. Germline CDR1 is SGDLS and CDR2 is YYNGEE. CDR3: CASSVDRDGYTF. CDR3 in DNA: TGTGCCAGCAGCGTAGACAGGGACGGCTACACCTTC.

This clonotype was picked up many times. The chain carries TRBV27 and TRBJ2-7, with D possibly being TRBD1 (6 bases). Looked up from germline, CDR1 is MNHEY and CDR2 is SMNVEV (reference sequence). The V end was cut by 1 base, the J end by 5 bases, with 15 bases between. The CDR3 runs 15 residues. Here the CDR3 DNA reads TGTGCCAGCAGTTTATTAAGCAGGGGAGATGACGAGCAGTACTTC. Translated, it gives CASSLLSRGDDEQYF.

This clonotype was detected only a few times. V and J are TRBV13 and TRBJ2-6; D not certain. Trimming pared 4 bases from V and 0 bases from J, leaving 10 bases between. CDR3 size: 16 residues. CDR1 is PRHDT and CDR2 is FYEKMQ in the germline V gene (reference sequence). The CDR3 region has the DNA TGTGCCAGCAGCTATTCCTGGCCCTCTGGGGCCAACGTCCTGACTTTC. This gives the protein CASSYSWPSGANVLTF.

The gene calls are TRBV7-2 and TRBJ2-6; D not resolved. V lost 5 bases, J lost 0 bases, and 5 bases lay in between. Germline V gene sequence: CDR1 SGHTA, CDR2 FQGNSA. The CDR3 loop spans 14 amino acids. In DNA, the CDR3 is TGTGCCAGCAGCACCGGCTCTGGGGCCAACGTCCTGACTTTC. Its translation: CASSTGSGANVLTF.

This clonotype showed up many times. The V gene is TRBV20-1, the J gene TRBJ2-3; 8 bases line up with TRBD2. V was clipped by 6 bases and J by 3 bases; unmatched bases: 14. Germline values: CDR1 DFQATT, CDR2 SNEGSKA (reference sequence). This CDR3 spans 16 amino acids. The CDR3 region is CSASDPSGRGTDTQYF. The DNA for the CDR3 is TGCAGTGCCAGTGACCCAAGCGGGAGAGGGACAGATACGCAGTATTTT.

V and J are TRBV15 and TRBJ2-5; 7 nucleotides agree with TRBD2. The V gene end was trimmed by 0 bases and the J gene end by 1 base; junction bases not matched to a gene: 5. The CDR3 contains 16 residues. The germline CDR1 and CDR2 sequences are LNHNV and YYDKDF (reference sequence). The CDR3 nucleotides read TGTGCCACCAGCAGAGAGACGGGGGGACCCCAAGAGACCCAGTACTTC. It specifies CATSRETGGPQETQYF.

CDR3 nucleotides: TGCGCCAGCAGCCAAGATCCTCGATTTGGGACAGGGCCGTCGAGGAGCAATCAGCCCCAGCATTTT. Its translation: CASSQDPRFGTGPSRSNQPQHF. V gene TRBV4-1 combines with J gene TRBJ1-5; 9 bases are a match to TRBD1. V lost 0 bases, J lost 1 base, and 19 bases stayed unmatched. The CDR3 length is 22 residues. Germline CDR1 and CDR2: MGHRA and YSYEKL.

The CDR3 sequence is CATSDPGQAAADTQYF. CDR3 in DNA: TGTGCCACCAGTGACCCTGGACAAGCGGCCGCAGATACGCAGTATTTT. The chain recombines TRBV24-1 with TRBJ2-3; perhaps D is TRBD1 or TRBD2 (5 bases each). The CDR3 sequence is 16 residues long. Trimming took 4 bases from V and 4 from J, leaving 17 bases between them. Germline CDR1 and CDR2: KGHDR and SFDVKD.

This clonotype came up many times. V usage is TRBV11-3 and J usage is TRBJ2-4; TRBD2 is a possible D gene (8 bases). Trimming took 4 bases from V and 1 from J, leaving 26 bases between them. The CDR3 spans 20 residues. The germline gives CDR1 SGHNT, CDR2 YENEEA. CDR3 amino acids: CASSSRGGRGDLWAKNIQYF. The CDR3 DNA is TGTGCCAGCAGCTCCCGGGGGGGCAGGGGGGACCTCTGGGCCAAAAACATTCAGTACTTC.

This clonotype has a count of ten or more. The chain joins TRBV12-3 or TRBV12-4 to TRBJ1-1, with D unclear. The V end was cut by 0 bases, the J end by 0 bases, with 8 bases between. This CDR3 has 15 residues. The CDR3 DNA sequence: TGTGCCAGCAGTTTAGCGCGCGTCCTGAACACTGAAGCTTTCTTT. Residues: CASSLARVLNTEAFF.

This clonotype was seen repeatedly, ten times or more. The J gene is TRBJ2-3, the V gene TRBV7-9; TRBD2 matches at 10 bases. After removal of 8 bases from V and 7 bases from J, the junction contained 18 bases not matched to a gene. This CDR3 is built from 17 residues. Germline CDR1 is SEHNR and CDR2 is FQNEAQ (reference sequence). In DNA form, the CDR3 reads TGTGCCAGCCACCGCGGGTCTGGAGCGGGAGGGAAAAATACGCAGTATTTT. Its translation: CASHRGSGAGGKNTQYF.

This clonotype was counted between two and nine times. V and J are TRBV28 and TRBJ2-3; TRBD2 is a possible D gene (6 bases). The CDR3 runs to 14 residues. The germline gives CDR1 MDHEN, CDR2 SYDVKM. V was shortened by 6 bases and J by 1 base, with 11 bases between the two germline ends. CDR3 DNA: TGTGCCAGCAGAAGGACGGGGGGCACAGATACGCAGTATTTT. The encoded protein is CASRRTGGTDTQYF.

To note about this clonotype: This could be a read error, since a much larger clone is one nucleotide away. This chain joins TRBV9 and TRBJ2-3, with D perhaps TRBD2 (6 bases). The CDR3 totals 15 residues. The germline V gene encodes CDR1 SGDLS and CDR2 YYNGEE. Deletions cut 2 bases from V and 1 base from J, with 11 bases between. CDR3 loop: CASSVRESGTDTQYF. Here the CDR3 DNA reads TGTGCCAGCAGCGTCCGGGAGTCGGGCACAGATACGCAGTATTTT. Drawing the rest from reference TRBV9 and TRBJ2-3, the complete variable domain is DSGVTQTPKHLITATGQRVTLRCSPRSGDLSVYWYQQSLDQGLQFLIQYYNGEERAKGNILERFSAQQFPDLHSELNLSSLELGDSALYFCASSVRESGTDTQYFGPGTRLTVL.

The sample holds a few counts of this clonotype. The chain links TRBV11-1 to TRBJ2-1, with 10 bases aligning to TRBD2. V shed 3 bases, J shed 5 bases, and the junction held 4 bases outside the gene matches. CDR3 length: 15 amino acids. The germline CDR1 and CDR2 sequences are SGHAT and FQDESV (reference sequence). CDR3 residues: CASSFSGGAHNEQFF. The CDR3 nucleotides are TGTGCCAGCAGCTTCAGCGGGGGGGCCCACAATGAGCAGTTCTTC.

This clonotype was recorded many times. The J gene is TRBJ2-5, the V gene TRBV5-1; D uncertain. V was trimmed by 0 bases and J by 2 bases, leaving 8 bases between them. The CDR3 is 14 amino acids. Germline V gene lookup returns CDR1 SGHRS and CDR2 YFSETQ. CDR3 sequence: CASSLEVRQETQYF. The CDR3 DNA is TGCGCCAGCAGCTTGGAGGTCAGGCAAGAGACCCAGTACTTC.

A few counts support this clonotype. The DNA for the CDR3 is TGTGCCAGCAGCCAAGCGGGGACAGGGGCTGTCCCCCAGCATTTT. Translation: CASSQAGTGAVPQHF. This rearrangement joins TRBV4-2 to TRBJ1-5; TRBD1 aligns across 10 bases. Germline V gives CDR1 LGHNA, CDR2 YNFKEQ. CDR3 length equals 15 residues. V shed 1 base and J 10 bases; nucleotides not matched to a gene: 7.

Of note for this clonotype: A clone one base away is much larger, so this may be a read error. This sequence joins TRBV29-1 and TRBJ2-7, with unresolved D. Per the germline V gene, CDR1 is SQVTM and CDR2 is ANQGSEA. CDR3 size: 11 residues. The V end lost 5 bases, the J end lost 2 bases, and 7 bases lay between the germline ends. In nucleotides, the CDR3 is TGCAGCGTTCAGGATGCCTACGAGCAGTACTTC. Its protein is CSVQDAYEQYF.